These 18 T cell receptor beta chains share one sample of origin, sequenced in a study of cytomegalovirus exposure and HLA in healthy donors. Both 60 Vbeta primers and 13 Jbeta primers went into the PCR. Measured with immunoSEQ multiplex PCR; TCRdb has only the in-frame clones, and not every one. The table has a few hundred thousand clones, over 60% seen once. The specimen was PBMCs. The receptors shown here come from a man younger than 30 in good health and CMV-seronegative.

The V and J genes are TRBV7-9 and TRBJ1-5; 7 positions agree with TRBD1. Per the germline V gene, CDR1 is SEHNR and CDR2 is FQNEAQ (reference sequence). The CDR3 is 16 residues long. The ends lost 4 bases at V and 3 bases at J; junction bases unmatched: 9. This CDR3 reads CASSSSGQPINQPQHF. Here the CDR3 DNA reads TGTGCCAGCAGCTCGTCGGGACAGCCGATCAATCAGCCCCAGCATTTT.

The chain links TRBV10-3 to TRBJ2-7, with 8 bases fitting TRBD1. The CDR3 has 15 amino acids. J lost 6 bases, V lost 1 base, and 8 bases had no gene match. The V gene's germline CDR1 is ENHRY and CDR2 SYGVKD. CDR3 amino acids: CAISEFGLGTGEQYF. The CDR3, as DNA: TGTGCCATCAGTGAGTTCGGACTGGGGACAGGCGAGCAGTACTTC.

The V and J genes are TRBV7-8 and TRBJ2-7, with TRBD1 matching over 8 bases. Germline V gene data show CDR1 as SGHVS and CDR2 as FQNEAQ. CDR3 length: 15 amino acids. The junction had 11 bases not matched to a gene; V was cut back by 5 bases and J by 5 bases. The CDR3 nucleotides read TGTGCCAGCAGCATCGGACAGGGCAGTATTAACGAGCAGTACTTC. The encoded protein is CASSIGQGSINEQYF.

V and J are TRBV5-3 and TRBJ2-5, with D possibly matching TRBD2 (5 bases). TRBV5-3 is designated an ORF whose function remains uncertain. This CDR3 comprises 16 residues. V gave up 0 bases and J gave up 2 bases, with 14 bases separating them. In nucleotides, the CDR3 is TGTGCCAGAAGCTTGGCGTCGGGGTTCCCACAAGAGACCCAGTACTTC. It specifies CARSLASGFPQETQYF.

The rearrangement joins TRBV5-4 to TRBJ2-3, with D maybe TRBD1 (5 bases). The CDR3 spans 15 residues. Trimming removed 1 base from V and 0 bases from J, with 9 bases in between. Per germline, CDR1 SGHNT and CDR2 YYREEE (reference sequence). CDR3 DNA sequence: TGTGCCAGCAGCTTGAGTCAGGGAAGCACAGATACGCAGTATTTT. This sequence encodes CASSLSQGSTDTQYF.

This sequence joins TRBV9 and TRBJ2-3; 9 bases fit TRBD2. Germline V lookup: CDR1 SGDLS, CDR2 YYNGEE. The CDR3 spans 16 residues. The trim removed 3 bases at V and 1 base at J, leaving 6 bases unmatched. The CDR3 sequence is CASSAVAGEGTDTQYF. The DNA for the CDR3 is TGTGCCAGCAGCGCCGTAGCGGGGGAAGGCACAGATACGCAGTATTTT. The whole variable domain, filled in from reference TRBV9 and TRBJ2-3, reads DSGVTQTPKHLITATGQRVTLRCSPRSGDLSVYWYQQSLDQGLQFLIQYYNGEERAKGNILERFSAQQFPDLHSELNLSSLELGDSALYFCASSAVAGEGTDTQYFGPGTRLTVL.

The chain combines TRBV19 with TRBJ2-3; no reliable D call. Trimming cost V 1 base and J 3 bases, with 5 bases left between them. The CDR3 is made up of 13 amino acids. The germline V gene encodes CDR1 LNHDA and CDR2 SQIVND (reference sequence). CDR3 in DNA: TGTGCCAGTAGTATAGTTGCGACAGATACGCAGTATTTT. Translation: CASSIVATDTQYF.

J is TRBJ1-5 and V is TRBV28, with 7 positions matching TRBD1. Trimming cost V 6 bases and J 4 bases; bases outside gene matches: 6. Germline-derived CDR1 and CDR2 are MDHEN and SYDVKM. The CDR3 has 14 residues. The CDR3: CASRDGTANQPQHF. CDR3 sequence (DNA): TGTGCCAGCAGGGATGGGACAGCTAATCAGCCCCAGCATTTT.

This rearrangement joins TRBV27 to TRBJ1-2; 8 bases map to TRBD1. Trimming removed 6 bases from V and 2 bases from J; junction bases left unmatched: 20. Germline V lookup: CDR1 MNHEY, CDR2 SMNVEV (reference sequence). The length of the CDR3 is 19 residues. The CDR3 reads CASRPPLGQGGIINYGYTF. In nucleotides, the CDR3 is TGTGCCAGCAGGCCTCCTCTCGGACAGGGCGGAATAATAAACTATGGCTACACCTTC.

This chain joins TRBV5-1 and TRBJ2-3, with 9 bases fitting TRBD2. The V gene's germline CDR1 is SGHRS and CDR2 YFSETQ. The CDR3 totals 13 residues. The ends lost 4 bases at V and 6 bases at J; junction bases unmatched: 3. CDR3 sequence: CASSLTSGDTQYF. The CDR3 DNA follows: TGCGCCAGCAGCCTAACTAGCGGGGATACGCAGTATTTT. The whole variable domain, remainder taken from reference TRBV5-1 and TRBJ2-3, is KAGVTQTPRYLIKTRGQQVTLSCSPISGHRSVSWYQQTPGQGLQFLFEYFSETQRNKGNFPGRFSGRQFSNSRSEMNVSTLELGDSALYLCASSLTSGDTQYFGPGTRLTVL.

The CDR3 sequence is CASSLDGADEQFF. The DNA of the CDR3 is TGTGCCAGCAGCTTAGATGGGGCCGATGAGCAGTTCTTC. The genes are TRBV5-4 and TRBJ2-1; D possibly corresponds to TRBD1 (5 bases). Germline CDR1 and CDR2: SGHNT and YYREEE (reference sequence). V was pared by 2 bases and J by 8 bases, with 11 bases between. The CDR3 has 13 amino acids. Full variable domain (missing parts from reference TRBV5-4 and TRBJ2-1): ETGVTQSPTHLIKTRGQQVTLRCSSQSGHNTVSWYQQALGQGPQFIFQYYREEENGRGNFPPRFSGLQFPNYSSELNVNALELDDSALYLCASSLDGADEQFFGPGTRLTVL.

CDR3 protein: CASSLDGDQPQHF. Here the CDR3 DNA reads TGTGCCAGCAGCCTTGACGGAGATCAGCCCCAGCATTTT. The chain carries TRBV6-4 and TRBJ1-5; D unclear. The CDR3 sequence is 13 residues long. Trimming pared 6 bases from V and 5 bases from J, leaving 11 bases between. Germline V lookup: CDR1 MRHNA, CDR2 SNTAGT.

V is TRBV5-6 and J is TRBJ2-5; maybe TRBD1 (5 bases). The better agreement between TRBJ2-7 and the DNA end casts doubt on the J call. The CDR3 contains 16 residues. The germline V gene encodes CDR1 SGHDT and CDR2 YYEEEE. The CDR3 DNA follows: TGTGCCAGCAGCTTGGTAGACAGCGAGAGCTCCTACGAGCAGTACTTC. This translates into CASSLVDSESSYEQYF.

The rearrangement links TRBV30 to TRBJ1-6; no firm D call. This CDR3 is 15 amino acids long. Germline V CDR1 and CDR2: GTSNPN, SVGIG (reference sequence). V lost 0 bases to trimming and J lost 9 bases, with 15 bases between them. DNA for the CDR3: TGTGCCTGGAGTGTGAGGCCCAATGCGGGTTCACCCCTCCACTTT. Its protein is CAWSVRPNAGSPLHF.

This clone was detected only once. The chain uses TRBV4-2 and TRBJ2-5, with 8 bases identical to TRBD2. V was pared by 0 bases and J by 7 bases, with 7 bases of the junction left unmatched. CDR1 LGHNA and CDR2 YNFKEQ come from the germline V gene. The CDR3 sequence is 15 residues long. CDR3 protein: CASSQEGGGLGTQYF. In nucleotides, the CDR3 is TGTGCCAGCAGCCAAGAGGGCGGGGGGTTAGGGACCCAGTACTTC.

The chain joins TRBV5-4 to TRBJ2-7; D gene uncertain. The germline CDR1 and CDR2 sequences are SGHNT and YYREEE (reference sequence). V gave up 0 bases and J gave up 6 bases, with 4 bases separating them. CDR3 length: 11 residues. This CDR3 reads CASSLAGEQYF. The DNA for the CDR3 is TGTGCCAGCAGCTTGGCCGGCGAGCAGTACTTC.

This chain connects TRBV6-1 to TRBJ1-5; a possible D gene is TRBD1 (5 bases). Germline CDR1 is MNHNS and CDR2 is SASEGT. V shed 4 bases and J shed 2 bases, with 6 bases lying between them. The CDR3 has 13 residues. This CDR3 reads CASSVQGNQPQHF. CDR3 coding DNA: TGTGCCAGCAGTGTACAGGGCAATCAGCCCCAGCATTTT.

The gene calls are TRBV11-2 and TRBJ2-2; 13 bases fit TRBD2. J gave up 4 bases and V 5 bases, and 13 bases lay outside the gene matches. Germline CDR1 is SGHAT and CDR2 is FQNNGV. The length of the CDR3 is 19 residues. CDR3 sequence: CASSRRTSGSPPGTGELFF. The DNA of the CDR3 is TGTGCCAGCAGCCGACGGACTAGCGGGAGTCCCCCGGGCACCGGGGAGCTGTTTTTT.